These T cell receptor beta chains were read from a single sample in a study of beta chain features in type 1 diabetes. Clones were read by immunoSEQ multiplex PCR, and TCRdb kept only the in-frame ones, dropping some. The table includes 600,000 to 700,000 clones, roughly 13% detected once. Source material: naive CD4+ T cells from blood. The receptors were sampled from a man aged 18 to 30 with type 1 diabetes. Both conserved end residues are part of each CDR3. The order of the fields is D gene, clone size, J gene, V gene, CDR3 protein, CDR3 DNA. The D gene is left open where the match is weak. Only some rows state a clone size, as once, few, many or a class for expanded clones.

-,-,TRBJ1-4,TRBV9,CASSSLGWGHTNEKLFF,TGTGCCAGCAGCTCCCTGGGCTGGGGGCACACTAATGAAAAACTGTTTTTT
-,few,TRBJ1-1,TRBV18,CASSPQGDDSWGTEAFF,TGTGCCAGCTCACCACAAGGGGATGACTCTTGGGGCACTGAAGCTTTCTTT
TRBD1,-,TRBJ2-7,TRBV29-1,CSVRQGAAYEQYF,TGCAGCGTTCGTCAGGGGGCCGCCTACGAGCAGTACTTC
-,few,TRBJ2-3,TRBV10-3,CATSTLTDTQYF,TGTGCCACCAGTACTCTCACAGATACGCAGTATTTT
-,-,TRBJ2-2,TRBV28,CASSPYARGAYTGELFF,TGTGCCAGCAGTCCGTATGCCCGCGGGGCATACACCGGGGAGCTGTTTTTT
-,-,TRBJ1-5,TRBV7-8,CASSRVPLDQPQHF,TGTGCCAGCAGCCGGGTCCCCTTGGATCAGCCCCAGCATTTT
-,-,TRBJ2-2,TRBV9,CASSVSGDTGELFF,TGTGCCAGCAGCGTATCGGGAGACACCGGGGAGCTGTTTTTT
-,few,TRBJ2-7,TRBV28,CASSEDRAYEQYF,TGTGCCAGCAGTGAAGACCGGGCCTACGAGCAGTACTTC
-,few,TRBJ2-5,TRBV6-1,CASRQSPAETQYF,TGTGCCAGCAGACAGTCACCCGCAGAGACCCAGTACTTC
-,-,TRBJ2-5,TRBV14,CASSQNRQETQYF,TGTGCCAGCAGCCAAAACAGGCAAGAGACCCAGTACTTC
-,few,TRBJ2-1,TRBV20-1,CSAAGRPEQFF,TGCAGTGCTGCGGGACGTCCGGAGCAGTTCTTC